This T cell receptor beta chain was found in a study of glioma-infiltrating T cells. Germline assignment: CDR1 SNHLY and CDR2 FYNNEI. This CDR3 spans 15 amino acids. Amplification of TCR alpha and beta CDR3 regions from RNA used iRepertoire nested multiplex PCR. Input was about 95-400 ng of tissue mRNA or PBMC total RNA. MiXCR was run by TCRdb on the multiplex PCR reads, yielding one entry per CDR3 protein. The sample has 170,000 or so distinct CDR3 sequences, roughly two fifths seen once; the top ten hold roughly 5.2%. Study-wide results and limits: Gliomas, especially low-grade, showed above-expected tissue-blood divergence; non-neoplastic patients showed below. Tissue and blood shared very few CDR3 sequences.

Comments on this clonotype: Its antigen is undetermined. The junction departs from the called germline gene at one end, perhaps through a read error.

This clonotype originated in a human donor with low-grade glioma or glioblastoma, undergoing nonglioma brain surgery, or in good health (not recorded which). The sequencing sample was made of glioma tissue, nonneoplastic brain tissue, or PBMCs (not recorded which). The chain joins TRBV2 to TRBJ2-7, with 12 bases identical to TRBD2. This chain's CDR3 is CASVIGLAGSDEKYF. The CDR3 bases are TGTGCCAGCGTAATAGGACTAGCGGGATCCGACGAGAAGTACTTC.